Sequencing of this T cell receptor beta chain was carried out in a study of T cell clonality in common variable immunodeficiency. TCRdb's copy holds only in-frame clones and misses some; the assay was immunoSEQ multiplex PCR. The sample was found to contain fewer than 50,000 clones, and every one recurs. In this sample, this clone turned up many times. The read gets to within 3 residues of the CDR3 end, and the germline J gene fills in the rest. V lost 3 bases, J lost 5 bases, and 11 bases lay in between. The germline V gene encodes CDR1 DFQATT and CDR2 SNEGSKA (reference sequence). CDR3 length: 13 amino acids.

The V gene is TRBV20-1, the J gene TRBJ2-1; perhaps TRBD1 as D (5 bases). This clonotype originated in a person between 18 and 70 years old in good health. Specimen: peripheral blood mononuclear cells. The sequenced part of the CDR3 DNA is TGCAGTGCTAGTGTGGGGCTACACAATGAG. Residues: CSASVGLHNE. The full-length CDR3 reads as CSASVGLHNEQFF.